This record concerns one TCR beta chain sequence. The antigen remains undetermined. These data are taken from a study of T cell responses to AZD1222 COVID-19 vaccine. Study information: Investigators merged groups given second doses at roughly 4 or roughly 12 weeks. Study-wide results and caveats: Clonal diversity was possibly underestimated, and the donors were mostly white British, with more females. Just six or seven AZD1222 recipients tested seropositive at baseline.

Assay used: immunoSEQ multiplex PCR; TCRdb lists only in-frame clones, some missing. The data show about 110,000 clones, with around 93% seen just once and approximately 7.6% held by the top ten. The CDR3 loop spans 16 amino acids. The chain combines TRBV21-1 with TRBJ2-7; TRBD2, the table's D call, was not compared with the DNA. TRBV21-1 is given as a pseudogene. This specimen was peripheral blood, taken on day 0 of AZD1222 vaccination. This sequence was found in an adult in good health. CDR3 nucleotides: TGTGCCAGCAGCAAAACGGCGGGGGGCCGGGCGAACGAGCAGTACTTC. It is translated as CASSKTAGGRANEQYF.